This T cell receptor (beta chain) is from a study of blood T cells in healthy people across ages. A sample-barcoded 5' primer and a J-beta primer mix were used in a second PCR of roughly 7 to 12 cycles. Each CDR3 protein gets one entry after TCRdb re-called the 5' RACE reads with MiXCR. The data show about 760,000 distinct CDR3 sequences, more than 20% seen once. Germline V lookup: CDR1 DFQATT, CDR2 SNEGSKA (reference sequence). The CDR3 extends over 14 amino acids. Trimming removed 5 bases from V and 9 bases from J; junction bases left unmatched: 13. The same specimen was also included in a second study, on T cells of mothers and their children.

This receptor was identified in a boy younger than 18 in good health. The source material was blood. The V and J genes are TRBV20-1 and TRBJ2-1; 7 bases are a match to TRBD2. CDR3 DNA sequence: TGCAGTGCTGAAGCGGGGACGGGGGACGCTGAGCAGTTCTTC. Its translation is CSAEAGTGDAEQFF.